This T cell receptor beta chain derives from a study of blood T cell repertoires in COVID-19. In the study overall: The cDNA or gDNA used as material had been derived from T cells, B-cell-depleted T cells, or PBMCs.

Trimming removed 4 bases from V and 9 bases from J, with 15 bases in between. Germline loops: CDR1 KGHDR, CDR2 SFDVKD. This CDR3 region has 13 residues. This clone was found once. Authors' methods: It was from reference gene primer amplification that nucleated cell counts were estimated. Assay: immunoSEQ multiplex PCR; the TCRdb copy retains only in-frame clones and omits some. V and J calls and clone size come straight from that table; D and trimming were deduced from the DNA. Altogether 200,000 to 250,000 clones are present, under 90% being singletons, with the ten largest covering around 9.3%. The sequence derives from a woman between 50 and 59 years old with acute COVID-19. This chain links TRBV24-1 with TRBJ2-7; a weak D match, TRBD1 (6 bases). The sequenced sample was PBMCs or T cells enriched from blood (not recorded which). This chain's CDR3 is CATSDPIQGGQYF. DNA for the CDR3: TGTGCCACCAGTGACCCGATACAGGGCGGGCAGTACTTC.